This TCR beta chain was retrieved from a study of cytomegalovirus exposure and HLA in healthy donors. Comments on this clone: Antigen: not known.

Vbeta (60) and Jbeta (13) primers were used in the PCR. Data came from immunoSEQ multiplex PCR; TCRdb stores just in-frame clones and leaves some out. There are some 160,000 clones in the sample; approximately 78% occur only once, and around 3.1% lies in the top ten. Trimming took off 3 bases at V and 2 bases at J, with 14 bases between the two ends. This CDR3 is 15 amino acids long. Germline V gene lookup returns CDR1 KGHSH and CDR2 LQKENI. Whole-study results and caveats: The authors assumed roughly uniform sequencing depth across donors for presence/absence analyses. There was a cluster of highly shared sequence variants that was likely a sequencing artifact.

This clonotype was sampled from a woman between 40 and 55 years old in good health and CMV-seronegative. The chain has TRBV18 and TRBJ2-7; possible D gene TRBD1, 5 bases. Specimen: PBMCs. CDR3 nucleotide sequence: TGTGCCAGCTCACCGGTGAGAACAGGAGCCTACGAGCAGTACTTC. Its translation: CASSPVRTGAYEQYF.